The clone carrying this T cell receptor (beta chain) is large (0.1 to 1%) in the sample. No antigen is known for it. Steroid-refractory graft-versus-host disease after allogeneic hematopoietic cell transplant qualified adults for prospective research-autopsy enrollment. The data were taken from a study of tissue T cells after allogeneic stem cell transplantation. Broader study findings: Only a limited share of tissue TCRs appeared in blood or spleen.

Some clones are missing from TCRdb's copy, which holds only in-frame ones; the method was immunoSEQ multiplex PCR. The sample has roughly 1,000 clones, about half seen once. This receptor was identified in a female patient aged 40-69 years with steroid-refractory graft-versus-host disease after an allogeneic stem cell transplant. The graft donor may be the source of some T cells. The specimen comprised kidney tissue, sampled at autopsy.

The CDR3, as DNA: TGTGCCAGCAGTGGGACAGGGGTCGAGCAGTACTTC. Encoded protein: CASSGTGVEQYF. The chain has TRBV2 and TRBJ2-7; 9 bases line up with TRBD1. The germline gives CDR1 SNHLY, CDR2 FYNNEI. Losses at the gene ends were 4 bases for V and 6 bases for J; bases not matched to a gene: 1. The CDR3 is 12 residues long.